This T cell receptor (beta chain) was documented in a study of breast tumors, draining lymph nodes, adjacent tissues. Many counts were recorded for this clonotype. The antigen is not known. Axillary draining lymph nodes of breast cancer patients supplied the node samples. In germline, CDR1 is SNHLY, CDR2 FYNNEI. V was clipped by 7 bases and J by 7 bases; unmatched bases: 6. CDR3 length equals 14 residues. Study results and caveats: Compared with lymph nodes, tumors were less diverse; compared with nontumor tissue, more. Compared with basal-like, luminal-like tumors shared significantly more repertoire with nontumor tissue. Tumor T cell lymph node origin was a supported hypothesis, not proven. Most tumor T cells seemingly derive from lymph node, then expand in tumor.

TCRdb re-called the multiplex PCR reads with MiXCR, one entry per CDR3 protein. Among some 130,000 distinct CDR3 sequences listed, less than 20% were seen once. Sequencing was done on a sample of axillary lymph node tissue. This clonotype originated in a female donor with breast cancer. Some clones in this sample may be carry-over from other donors' samples. This sequence joins TRBV2 and TRBJ1-6, with 8 bases lining up with TRBD1. CDR3 loop: CASKKGQGNSPLHF. Here the CDR3 DNA reads TGTGCCAGCAAAAAAGGACAGGGAAATTCACCCCTCCACTTT.